This is a list of T cell receptor beta chains from one sample in a study of T cell responses to AZD1222 COVID-19 vaccine. Sequencing used immunoSEQ multiplex PCR; TCRdb keeps in-frame clones, though not all of them. The sample includes about 140,000 clones, approximately 88% of them seen just once. Source: peripheral blood, taken on day 0 of AZD1222 vaccination. The receptors shown here come from an adult in good health. The CDR3 runs from the conserved cysteine through the conserved F or W. A D gene is named only where the DNA matches it firmly. Part of the rows lack a size; the others show once, few, many or a class for expanded clones.

d_call | clone_size | cdr3_length | j_call | v_call | cdr3_aa | cdr3_nt
NA | NA | 14 | TRBJ1-4 | TRBV6-5 | CASRLTVIGEKLFF | TGTGCCAGCAGACTCACAGTAATTGGTGAAAAACTGTTTTTT
TRBD2 | NA | 16 | TRBJ2-5 | TRBV18 | CASSPFAGEGQETQYF | TGTGCCAGCTCACCATTTGCGGGAGAGGGCCAAGAGACCCAGTACTTC
NA | NA | 13 | TRBJ1-1 | TRBV19 | CASSRDAEAEAFF | TGTGCCAGTAGCAGGGACGCGGAGGCTGAAGCTTTCTTT
TRBD1 | NA | 17 | TRBJ2-3 | TRBV18 | CASSQLETGVRTDTQYF | TGTGCCAGCTCACAGCTTGAGACAGGGGTGCGCACAGATACGCAGTATTTT
TRBD1 | NA | 12 | TRBJ1-2 | TRBV12-3/TRBV12-4 | CASRGSDRGPCF | TGTGCCAGCCGTGGTTCGGACAGGGGGCCATGCTTC
NA | NA | 14 | TRBJ2-2 | TRBV9 | CASSVAGNTGELFF | TGTGCCAGCAGCGTAGCCGGAAACACCGGGGAGCTGTTTTTT
NA | NA | 16 | TRBJ2-2 | TRBV19 | CASSNHLKRNTGELFF | TGTGCCAGTAGTAATCACCTCAAAAGGAACACCGGGGAGCTGTTTTTT
TRBD2 | NA | 18 | TRBJ2-4 | TRBV7-8 | CASSPGLAGERAKNIQYF | TGTGCCAGCAGCCCGGGACTAGCGGGAGAAAGGGCCAAAAACATTCAGTACTTC
NA | NA | 16 | TRBJ1-2 | TRBV4-3 | CASSQGFRGRAYGYTF | TGCGCCAGCAGCCAAGGCTTTAGGGGTAGGGCATATGGCTACACCTTC
NA | NA | 13 | TRBJ1-6 | TRBV19 | CASARTENSPLHF | TGTGCCAGCGCTCGGACAGAGAATTCACCCCTCCACTTT
NA | NA | 13 | TRBJ2-5 | TRBV18 | CASSFGRAETQYF | TGTGCCAGCTCGTTTGGCAGGGCCGAGACCCAGTACTTC
NA | NA | 17 | TRBJ2-6 | TRBV5-6 | CASSLANRFLGANVLTF | TGTGCCAGCAGTTTGGCAAACAGGTTCCTCGGGGCCAACGTCCTGACTTTC
NA | NA | 14 | TRBJ2-3 | TRBV7-9 | CASSLDGGADTQYF | TGTGCCAGCAGCTTAGATGGGGGAGCAGATACGCAGTATTTT
NA | NA | 16 | TRBJ2-2 | TRBV19 | CASSTKGPPNTGELFF | TGTGCCAGTAGTACGAAGGGGCCTCCGAACACCGGGGAGCTGTTTTTT
TRBD2 | NA | 14 | TRBJ2-3 | TRBV7-2 | CASSLGGGPDTQYF | TGTGCCAGCAGCTTAGGCGGGGGGCCAGATACGCAGTATTTT
NA | NA | 16 | TRBJ2-1 | TRBV18 | CASSPNGDYSYNEQFF | TGTGCCAGCTCACCAAACGGGGATTACTCGTACAATGAGCAGTTCTTC
NA | few | 16 | TRBJ2-1 | TRBV7-2 | CASSLMDRSSYNEQFF | TGTGCCAGCAGCTTAATGGACAGAAGCTCCTACAATGAGCAGTTCTTC
NA | NA | 16 | TRBJ2-1 | TRBV7-3 | CASSPLPREGFNEQFF | TGTGCCAGCAGCCCTCTTCCCCGGGAAGGCTTCAATGAGCAGTTCTTC
NA | few | 14 | TRBJ2-1 | TRBV4-1 | CASSHPASADEQFF | TGCGCCAGCAGCCACCCCGCCTCCGCGGACGAGCAGTTCTTC
NA | NA | 12 | TRBJ2-7 | TRBV27 | CASSRGGDEQYF | TGTGCCAGCAGCCGTGGAGGGGACGAGCAGTACTTC
NA | NA | 17 | TRBJ1-2 | TRBV19 | CASSGETPRTTNYGYTF | TGTGCCAGTAGTGGAGAGACACCCCGTACTACTAACTATGGCTACACCTTC
NA | NA | 14 | TRBJ2-1 | TRBV13 | CASSLGDWNNEQFF | TGTGCCAGCAGCTTAGGGGACTGGAACAATGAGCAGTTCTTC
TRBD1 | NA | 16 | TRBJ1-1 | TRBV9 | CASSRRQGQSGTEAFF | TGTGCCAGCAGTCGTCGACAGGGTCAGAGTGGGACTGAAGCTTTCTTT
NA | NA | 14 | TRBJ2-7 | TRBV6-5 | CASRVTRDPPEQYF | TGTGCCAGCAGGGTGACAAGGGATCCTCCCGAGCAGTACTTC